These 5 T cell receptor beta chains originate from one sample sequenced in a study of identical twins. In TCRdb, the 5' RACE reads were re-called with MiXCR into one record per CDR3 protein. The table lists around 650,000 distinct CDR3 sequences, under 8.5% of them singletons. These data were also reused for a study on yellow fever vaccine responses in identical twins.

Sequencing was performed on PBMCs. The receptors come from a woman under 30 in good health.

This clonotype was detected ten times or more. The chain has TRBV24-1 and TRBJ2-1; 10 bases fit TRBD2. V was pared by 6 bases and J by 9 bases, with 13 bases of the junction left unmatched. This CDR3 contains 16 residues. Germline CDR1 KGHDR, CDR2 SFDVKD. In DNA, the CDR3 is TGTGCCACCAGTAACCTAGCGGGGGCCTTTAGGAGTGAGCAGTTCTTC. It is translated as CATSNLAGAFRSEQFF.

The table lists this clonotype with a few counts. The chain is built from TRBV6-4 and TRBJ1-5, with D unclear. Trimming left V 5 bases short and J 0 bases short, with 8 bases between. This CDR3 contains 14 residues. The germline CDR1 and CDR2 sequences are MRHNA and SNTAGT. The CDR3, as DNA: TGTGCCAGCAGTCCTGGGAATAGCAATCAGCCCCAGCATTTT. Translating gives CASSPGNSNQPQHF.

Ten or more counts support this clonotype. The J gene is TRBJ1-1, the V gene TRBV5-1, with 10 bases identical to TRBD1. Trimming removed 4 bases from V and 0 bases from J; junction bases left unmatched: 3. Germline assignment: CDR1 SGHRS and CDR2 YFSETQ. The CDR3 totals 15 residues. CDR3 DNA sequence: TGCGCCAGCAGCGTGGACAGGGGGTTGAACACTGAAGCTTTCTTT. It codes for CASSVDRGLNTEAFF.

The table lists this clonotype with a few counts. The chain uses TRBV10-3 and TRBJ1-6; TRBD1 is a possible D gene (6 bases). The CDR3 totals 16 residues. Germline assignment: CDR1 ENHRY and CDR2 SYGVKD. V was cut by 0 bases and J by 8 bases, with 14 bases left in between. CDR3 amino acids: CAISESRRQVDSPLHF. As DNA, the CDR3 is TGTGCCATCAGTGAGTCAAGACGACAGGTAGATTCACCCCTCCACTTT.

This clonotype has ten or more counts. The chain recombines TRBV3-1 with TRBJ2-5, with D perhaps given as TRBD1 or TRBD2 (5 bases each). Germline CDR1 reads LGHDT; CDR2 reads YNNKEL (reference sequence). V shed 4 bases and J shed 7 bases, with 19 bases lying between them. The length of the CDR3 is 15 residues. The CDR3 reads CASSPGTQLSGTQYF. The DNA of the CDR3 is TGTGCCAGCAGCCCCGGGACGCAACTCTCGGGGACCCAGTACTTC.